This T cell receptor beta chain was found in a study of T cells after yellow fever vaccination. A single record per CDR3 protein comes from TCRdb applying MiXCR to the 5' RACE reads. The repertoire holds around 330,000 distinct CDR3 sequences, with about 3.5% as singletons. The CDR3 is made up of 20 amino acids. CDR1 and CDR2 (germline): MDHEN, SYDVKM. Trimming removed 6 bases from V and 2 bases from J, with 28 bases in between. Here the sequenced sample was PBMCs, taken on the day of the yellow fever booster vaccination. This chain connects TRBV28 to TRBJ2-2, with a weak D call TRBD2 (7 bases). The receptor's source is a man aged 18 to 29 who received the YFV17D yellow fever vaccine. CDR3 in amino acids: CASSRVHWGGHHPNTGELFF. The DNA for the CDR3 is TGTGCCAGCAGCCGGGTGCATTGGGGGGGACACCACCCTAACACCGGGGAGCTGTTTTTT.